This T cell receptor (beta chain) comes out of a study of T cell repertoires in cytomegalovirus infection. Study-wide background: Selection of CMV epitopes for the study included recently identified HLA-C-restricted and well-studied HLA-B-restricted ones. TCR beta signatures that were public indicated CMV infection and matching HLA type.

This clonotype has only a few counts. Its antigen is still unknown. Broader study findings: CMV-specific TCR beta clonotypes restricted by HLA-C were the ones dominating the ex vivo response.

This CDR3 has 15 amino acids. Germline loops: CDR1 KGHDR, CDR2 SFDVKD. The V gene end was trimmed by 4 bases and the J gene end by 2 bases; junction bases not matched to a gene: 3. A single record per CDR3 protein comes from TCRdb applying MiXCR to the reads. This table holds around 300,000 distinct CDR3 sequences, around 25% found once. The material sequenced was cultured PBMCs, taken from culture after CMV antigen stimulation. V usage is TRBV24-1 and J usage is TRBJ2-1, with 8 bases aligning to TRBD2. This TCR was sampled from a human donor in good health (CMV status not recorded). Some clones in this sample may be carry-over from other donors' samples. CDR3 in amino acids: CATSDPGLAYNEQFF. The DNA of the CDR3 is TGTGCCACCAGTGACCCGGGACTAGCCTACAATGAGCAGTTCTTC.